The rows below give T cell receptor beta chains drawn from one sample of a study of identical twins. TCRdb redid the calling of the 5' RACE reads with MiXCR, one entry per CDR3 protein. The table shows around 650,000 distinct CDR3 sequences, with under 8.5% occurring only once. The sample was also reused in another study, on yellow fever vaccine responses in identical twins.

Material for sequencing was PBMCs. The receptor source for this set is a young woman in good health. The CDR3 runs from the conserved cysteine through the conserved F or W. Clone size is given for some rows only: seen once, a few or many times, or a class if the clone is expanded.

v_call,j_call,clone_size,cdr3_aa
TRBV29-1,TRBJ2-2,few,CSVVHGRGSGELFF
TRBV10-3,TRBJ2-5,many,CAISDRGRETQYF
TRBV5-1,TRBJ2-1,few,CASCRGLVYNEQFF
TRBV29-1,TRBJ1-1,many,CSVVVGQNTEAFF
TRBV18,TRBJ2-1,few,CASSRTSGSFNEQFF
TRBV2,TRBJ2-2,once,CASSGIGGSYTGELFF
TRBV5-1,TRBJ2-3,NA,CASSLPDSRGTDTQYF
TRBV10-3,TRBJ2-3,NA,CAISESWAGEFTDTQYF
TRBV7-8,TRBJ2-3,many,CASSLKTGITDTQYF
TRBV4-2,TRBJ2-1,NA,CASSQDESAGGFEQFF
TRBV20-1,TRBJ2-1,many,CSARASNNEQFF
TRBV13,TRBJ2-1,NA,CASSLRPDKRGGTYEQFF
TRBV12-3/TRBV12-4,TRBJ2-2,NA,CASTGQGNSGELFF
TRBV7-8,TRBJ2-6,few,CASRLRQVPHSGANVLTF
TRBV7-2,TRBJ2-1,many,CASSRTSSNEQFF
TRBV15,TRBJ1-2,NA,CATSRDRVGGYTF
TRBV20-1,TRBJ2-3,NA,CSAPQTSHPDTQYF
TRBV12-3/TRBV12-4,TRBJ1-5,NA,CASTRGTNQPQHF
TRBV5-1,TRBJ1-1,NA,CASSSGQGGNSEAFF
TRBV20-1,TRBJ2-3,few,CSARIYRADGTDTQYF
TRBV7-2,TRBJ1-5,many,CASSLSQPQHF
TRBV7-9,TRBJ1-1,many,CASSPWGQGLAEAFF
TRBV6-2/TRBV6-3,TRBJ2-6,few,CASSYRVSPRPLRASGANVLTF
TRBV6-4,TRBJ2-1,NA,CASSDGEESYNEQFF
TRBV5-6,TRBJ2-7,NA,CASSLFSRGPMLEYF
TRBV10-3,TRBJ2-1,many,CAISVGNEQFF
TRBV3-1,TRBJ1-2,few,CASSQLAGGPNYGYTF
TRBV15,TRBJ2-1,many,CATSKRAIYAVHNEQFF
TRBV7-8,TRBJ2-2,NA,CASSLERGGLGELFF
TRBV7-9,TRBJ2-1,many,CASSHLGSYNEQFF
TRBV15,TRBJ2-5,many,CATRPGQGEVEAETQYF
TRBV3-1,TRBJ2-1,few,CASSQNPQGYNEQFF
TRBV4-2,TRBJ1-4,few,CASSQEEGGAEKLFF
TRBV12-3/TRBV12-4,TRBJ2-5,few,CASRGTGGRYF
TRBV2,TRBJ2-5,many,CASSEEGGLGETQYF
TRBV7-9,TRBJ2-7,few,CATLLAGEQYF
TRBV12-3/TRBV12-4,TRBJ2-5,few,CASSLPSGSSGGETQYF
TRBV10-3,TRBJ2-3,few,CAIRGGGASTDTQYF
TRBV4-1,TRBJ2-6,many,CASSPGGGSGANVLTF
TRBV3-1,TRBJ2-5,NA,CASGQEDTQETQYF
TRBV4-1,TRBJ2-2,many,CASSQHSAGELFF
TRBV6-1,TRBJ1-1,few,CASSEAALNTEAFF
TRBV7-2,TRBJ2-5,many,CASSNHPMTSSQETQYF
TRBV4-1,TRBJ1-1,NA,CASSRGPGTVNTEAFF
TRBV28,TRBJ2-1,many,CASSQPGTFYNEQFF
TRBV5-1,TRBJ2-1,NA,CASSLPDNNEQFF
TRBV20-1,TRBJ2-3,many,CSATQADTQYF
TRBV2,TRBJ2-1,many,CASSESLAGGAEQFF
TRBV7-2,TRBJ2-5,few,CASSVRSGPQETQYF
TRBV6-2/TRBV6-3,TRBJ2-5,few,CASSYVGTASKTQYF
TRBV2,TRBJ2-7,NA,CASSEWGQGAYEQYF
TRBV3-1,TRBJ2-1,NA,CASSQDPSSGRGNEQFF
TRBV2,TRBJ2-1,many,CASSVKARDEQFF
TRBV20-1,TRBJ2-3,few,CTAVAGTNTDTQYF
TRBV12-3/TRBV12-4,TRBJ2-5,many,CASSPSWETQYF